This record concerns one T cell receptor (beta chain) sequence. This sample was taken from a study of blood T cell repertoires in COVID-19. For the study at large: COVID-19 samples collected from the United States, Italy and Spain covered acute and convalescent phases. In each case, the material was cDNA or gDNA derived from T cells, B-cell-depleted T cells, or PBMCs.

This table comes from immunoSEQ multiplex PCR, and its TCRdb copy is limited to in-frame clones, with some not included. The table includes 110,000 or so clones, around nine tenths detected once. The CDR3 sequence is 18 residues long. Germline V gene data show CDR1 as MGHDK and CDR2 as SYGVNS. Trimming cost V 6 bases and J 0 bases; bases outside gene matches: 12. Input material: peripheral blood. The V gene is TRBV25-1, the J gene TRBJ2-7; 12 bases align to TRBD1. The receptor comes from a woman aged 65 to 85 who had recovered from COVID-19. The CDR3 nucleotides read TGTGCCAGCAGCGGACCGGGACAGGGGGCCCTATACTCCTACGAGCAGTACTTC. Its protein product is CASSGPGQGALYSYEQYF.